Shown below are 7 T cell receptor beta chains from a single sample sequenced in a study of CD8+ T cells in alopecia areata (dated by TCRdb to the late 2010s). Library preparation was by the immunoSEQ multiplex PCR assay. For TCR sequencing, RNA was extracted from every sample and reverse transcribed into cDNA to serve as template. As stored in TCRdb, this immuneACCESS dataset retains in-frame rearrangements with V and J assigned. A fraction of the clones does not appear; measured against another copy, unresolved V genes explain less than half of the discrepancy, and the remainder lacks a known reason. Here the sample lists some 110,000 clones, none seen once only. The ten largest account for around 20% of the sample. The sequenced material came from lesional skin. The receptors originated from a C3H/HeJ mouse with alopecia areata. The MHC haplotype for this mouse line is H2-k.

This clone was detected a few times. Mouse gene names apply. The DNA ends 4 residues before the CDR3 does, and the rest of the CDR3 is filled in from the germline J gene. The gene calls are TRBV13-1 and TRBJ2-5, with D maybe TRBD1 (5 bases). This CDR3 region has 14 residues. The germline V and J ends were trimmed by 2 bases and 0 bases, with 7 bases remaining between them. In germline, CDR1 is NSHNY, CDR2 SYGAGN. The part of the CDR3 DNA that was read is TGTGCCAGCAGTGAGACAGCTAACCAAGAC. Translated: CASSETANQD. The whole CDR3 protein reads CASSETANQDTQYF.

This clone occurred many times. All gene names here are mouse names. The sequenced CDR3 bases are TGTGCAAGCAGCCCAAGTCAAAAC. Encoded protein: CASSPSQN. The complete CDR3 reads CASSPSQNTLYF. This rearrangement joins TRBV16 to TRBJ2-4; D gene unclear. Coverage ceases 4 residues before the CDR3 finishes, and the germline J gene fills in the end. This CDR3 comprises 12 residues. Trimming left V 5 bases short and J 0 bases short, with 3 bases between. Germline CDR1 reads SGHSA; CDR2 reads FRNQAP.

This clone was recorded a few times. The germline and genes are mouse ones. The CDR3 end is not reached by the read, which stops 4 residues before it; the germline J gene fills it in. The chain links TRBV14 to TRBJ2-7; 7 nucleotides agree with TRBD1. This CDR3 region has 12 residues. Germline V gives CDR1 SGHDT, CDR2 FRDEAV. Partial CDR3 DNA: TGTGCCAGCAGCCTCAGGGGGAAT. Amino acid sequence: CASSLRGN. The entire CDR3 protein reads CASSLRGNEQYF.

For this clone: Gene names follow the mouse nomenclature. CDR3 sequence reads: CASGDEDIYEQYF. The DNA read from the CDR3 is TGTGCCAGCGGTGATGAGGACATCTAT. The rearrangement uses TRBV13-2 and TRBJ2-7, with a weak D call TRBD1 (5 bases). The observed sequence ends 4 residues before the CDR3 terminus, with the missing tail filled in from the germline J gene. The germline V and J ends were trimmed by 0 bases and 3 bases, with 7 bases remaining between them. The CDR3 has 13 amino acids. CDR1 and CDR2 from the germline V gene are NNHNN and SYGAGS (reference sequence).

Comments on this clone: TCRdb's protein and the translated DNA diverge at residue 12; the protein reported here is the translation of the DNA. Mouse germline and gene names are used. The CDR3 extends 3 residues past the end of the read, so its final part is completed from the germline J gene. This chain connects TRBV13-3 to TRBJ1-6, with 7 bases aligning to TRBD1. TRBJ1-6 carries the ORF label, with uncertain function. Germline CDR1 reads NNHDY; CDR2 reads SYVADS. J gave up 4 bases and V 3 bases, and 4 bases lay outside the gene matches. The CDR3 is 15 residues long. The covered CDR3 bases are TGTGCCAGCAGTGCTCAGGGGGGTTATAATTCGCCC. Protein product: CASSAQGGYNSP. The CDR3 in full is CASSAQGGYNSPLYF.

This clone was seen repeatedly, ten times or more. Germline and genes: mouse. The read gets to within 4 residues of the CDR3 end, and the germline J gene fills in the rest. The chain links TRBV13-3 to TRBJ2-3; 11 nucleotides match TRBD1. CDR3 length: 15 residues. CDR1 is NNHDY, CDR2 SYVADS, per germline. The sequenced part of the CDR3 DNA is TGTGCCAGCAGTGGGACAGGGGGCGCGGAAGAA. Translating it yields CASSGTGGAEE. The entire CDR3 is CASSGTGGAEETLYF.

A word on this clone: The germline and genes are mouse ones. The DNA ends 4 residues before the CDR3 does, and the rest of the CDR3 is filled in from the germline J gene. The rearrangement links TRBV1 to TRBJ2-3; a possible D gene is TRBD2 (6 bases). With 3 bases removed from V and 0 bases from J, the gap between germline ends came to 13 bases. Germline CDR1 and CDR2: NSQYPW and LRSPGD (reference sequence). The CDR3 runs to 16 residues. The CDR3 DNA, read in part, is TGCACCTGCAGTGCCATCCGGGACTTTAGTGCAGAA. This encodes CTCSAIRDFSAE. The full CDR3 is CTCSAIRDFSAETLYF.